This T cell receptor beta chain was sequenced during a study of CD8 T cells in ankylosing spondylitis. General study results and limits: Reported data indicate significant enrichment of disease-linked clones within matched ankylosing spondylitis synovial fluid.

In its sample, this clonotype was seen a few times. Its antigen is still unknown. TCRdb re-called the 5' RACE reads through MiXCR, storing one row per CDR3 protein. The top ten hold about 30% of the sample, which has approximately 35,000 distinct CDR3 sequences, 13% seen once. Looked up from germline, CDR1 is KGHDR and CDR2 is SFDVKD. V shed 4 bases and J 0 bases; nucleotides not matched to a gene: 10. CDR3 length: 18 residues. The sequence was collected from a male donor with ankylosing spondylitis. This chain links TRBV24-1 with TRBJ1-5, with 8 bases aligning to TRBD1. Sequencing was performed on synovial fluid, either unsorted or a sorted T cell fraction (not recorded which). This CDR3 reads CATSDPDRDDFSNQPQHF. Written as DNA, the CDR3 is TGTGCCACCAGTGACCCGGACAGGGACGATTTTAGCAATCAGCCCCAGCATTTT.